This T cell receptor beta chain comes out of a study of blood T cells in healthy people across ages. Every donor contributed about 10 milliliters of peripheral blood by blood draw. A second PCR of about 6 to 12 cycles used a sample-barcoded 5' primer and a J-beta primer mix. TCRdb ran MiXCR on the 5' RACE reads and lists one entry per CDR3 protein. The sample has about 1,000,000 distinct CDR3 sequences, roughly 45% seen once. The CDR3 loop spans 18 amino acids. V lost 4 bases and J 2 bases, leaving 23 bases between the germline ends. Per the germline V gene, CDR1 is SGDLS and CDR2 is YYNGEE. The rearrangement uses TRBV9 and TRBJ2-3; perhaps TRBD1 as D (5 bases). The source material was blood. This TCR derives from a woman aged 60-75 years in good health. CDR3 residues: CASSPQVQAASYTDTQYF. The DNA of the CDR3 is TGTGCCAGCAGCCCGCAGGTACAGGCGGCCTCCTACACAGATACGCAGTATTTT.